The subject of this entry is one T cell receptor (beta chain). This clone's antigen is unknown. No base-level quality is on record; no much larger clone is a single base apart. This record belongs to a study of radiation and T cells in renal cell carcinoma (dated by TCRdb to the early 2020s). Broadly, across the study: A total of 50 to 60 samples underwent TCR beta sequencing, made up of 25 or so tumors and about 27 peripheral blood samples. The last blood draw happened 4 weeks after radiation, timed to coincide with nephrectomy. In the 55 or so samples combined, some 4,000,000 unique CDR3 nucleotide sequences were found, encoding approximately 2,800,000 unique CDR3 amino acid sequences. The paper as a whole reports these results and caveats: In blood, the top tumor clonotypes increased from baseline to 2 weeks after radiation and then shrank by 4 weeks, which suggests a temporary expansion of tumor-resident clones. Blood repertoire dynamics were not followed beyond 4 weeks after treatment. The single-armed trial design could not address effects of radiation dose or scheduling on the TCR repertoire. Because pretreatment tumor biopsies were not available, the study could not determine whether clonotypes were already present within the tumor at baseline.

The CDR3 contains 12 residues, cysteine and phenylalanine counted. Solely the CDR3 DNA is kept, with 36 bases framed from the first base. Based on the germline V gene, the CDR1 and CDR2 sequences are SGHDT and YYEEEE. V and J are truncated by 0 bases and 4 bases respectively, leaving an intervening sequence of 4 bases. TCR beta libraries were generated from genomic DNA with the immunoSEQ kit, following the manufacturer's recommendations. For library preparation, a first multiplex PCR was performed with proprietary primers, followed by a second PCR in which unique barcodes were added, and bead cleanups were performed after each round. A positive control reaction and a negative control reaction, both provided in the kit, were run with every batch of samples. The final libraries underwent checking on an Agilent 4200 TapeStation D1000 ScreenTape, volumetric pooling, and quantification by qPCR. An Illumina NextSeq500 fitted with a MidOutput 150-cycle cartridge performed the sequencing, running 156 Read1 cycles and 15 Index1 cycles with the kit's custom primers. The pooled library was loaded at 0.95 to 1 pM, with a roughly 20% PhiX control spiked in. The source study handled its data this way. Vendor-processed data were analyzed in R, and a clonotype was defined as all T cells sharing the same CDR3 nucleotide sequence. For clone abundance analyses, frequencies were normalized to the 10,000 most abundant clones in each sample. Before analysis, public T cell clones were removed, and these numbered fewer than five per sample on average. A difference in abundance of at least 32-fold between compartments was used to define tumor-enriched and baseline blood-enriched clonotypes. A beta-binomial differential abundance model was used to identify clonotypes that expanded or contracted between blood time points. Tumor-blood repertoire similarity was measured with the Baroni-Urbani and Buser coefficient, and group comparisons used two-tailed Wilcoxon tests in R. In its TCRdb copy, this immuneACCESS table keeps in-frame sequences only and misses some clones. Where compared with another copy, unresolved V genes explain less than half of these, and the others have no known cause. That table furnishes V, J and clone size, whereas the DNA furnished D and trimming. Within this sample are fewer than 200,000 clones, with about 87% of them counted one time only. The ten largest clones add up to approximately 11% of the sample.

Explained via the paper, the time point label denotes: blood 4 weeks post-SBRT, at nephrectomy. Reading the label with the study, this specimen's treatment or condition is: 15 Gy SBRT to primary tumor, nephrectomy 4 weeks later. Samples came from a clinical trial, in which primary renal cell carcinomas received 15 Gy stereotactic body radiation therapy followed by nephrectomy 4 weeks later. Serial peripheral blood from radiation-treated patients was sampled at baseline, 2 weeks and 4 weeks after SBRT to track tumor-enriched clonotypes. Every patient's renal cell carcinoma showed clear cell pathology. The QIAamp DNA Blood Mini Kit (Qiagen) was used to prepare genomic DNA for TCR sequencing. The analyses included just those samples that passed every quality control check.

This specimen was blood, taken from a patient whose treatment included radiotherapy and nephrectomy. The chain couples TRBV5-6 to TRBJ1-2, with the D gene not clear enough to name. The sequence came from a woman in her 50s with renal cell carcinoma. The DNA is TGTGCCAGCAGCTTGGATCCCTATGGCTACACCTTC. This gives the protein CASSLDPYGYTF.